The clone carrying this T cell receptor beta chain was detected only a few times. Per germline, CDR1 SGHTA and CDR2 FQGNSA. V was clipped by 4 bases and J by 2 bases; unmatched bases: 8. This CDR3 region has 15 residues. Under the authors' procedure: Reference gene primers were amplified, and this amplification served to estimate nucleated cell counts. Assay: immunoSEQ multiplex PCR; the TCRdb copy retains only in-frame clones and omits some. The V and J calls and the clone size are those of that table, but D and trimming were determined from the DNA. The sample comprises 200,000 or so clones, about nine tenths of which are singletons, and around 6.5% rests with the top ten. The data originate from a study of blood T cell repertoires in COVID-19. Overall study context: Sample material is recorded as cDNA or gDNA derived from T cells, B-cell-depleted T cells, or PBMCs.

The chain has TRBV7-2 and TRBJ2-7; 7 nucleotides line up with TRBD2. The specimen sequenced was peripheral blood. The TCR originated in a man in his fifties or sixties who had recovered from COVID-19. CDR3 protein: CASSSSSGMPYEQYF. The CDR3 nucleotides read TGTGCCAGCAGCTCGTCGAGCGGGATGCCCTACGAGCAGTACTTC. Based on the CDR3 plus reference TRBV7-2 and TRBJ2-7, the full variable domain is GAGVSQSPSNKVTEKGKDVELRCDPISGHTALYWYRQSLGQGLEFLIYFQGNSAPDKSGLPSDRFSAERTGGSVSTLTIQRTQQEDSAVYLCASSSSSGMPYEQYFGPGTRLTVT.